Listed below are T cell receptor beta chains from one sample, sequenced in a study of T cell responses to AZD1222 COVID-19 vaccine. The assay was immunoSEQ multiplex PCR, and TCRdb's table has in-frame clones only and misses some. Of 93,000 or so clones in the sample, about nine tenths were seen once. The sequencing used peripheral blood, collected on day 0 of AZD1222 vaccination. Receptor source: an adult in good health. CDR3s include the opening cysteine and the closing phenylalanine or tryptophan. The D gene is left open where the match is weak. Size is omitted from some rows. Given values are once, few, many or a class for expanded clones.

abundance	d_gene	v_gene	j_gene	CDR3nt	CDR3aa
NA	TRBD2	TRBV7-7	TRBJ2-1	TGTGCCAGCAGCCCTGTCATTCTAGCGGGGGTTTACAATGAGCAGTTCTTC	CASSPVILAGVYNEQFF
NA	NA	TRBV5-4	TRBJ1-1	TGTGCCAGCAGCTTGGGGGCTGAAGCTTTCTTT	CASSLGAEAFF
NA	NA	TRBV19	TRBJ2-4	TGTGCCAGTAGTACCGACCGGGGGCGGGATTTTTACATTCAGTACTTC	CASSTDRGRDFYIQYF
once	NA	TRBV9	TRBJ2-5	TGTGCCAGCAGCTTAGAGGGGGGAGAAGTCCAAGAGACCCAGTACTTC	CASSLEGGEVQETQYF
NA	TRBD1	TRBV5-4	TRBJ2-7	TGTGCCAGCAGCTTTGGGACAGGGATCTCCTACGAGCAGTACTTC	CASSFGTGISYEQYF
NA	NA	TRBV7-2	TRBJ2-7	TGTGCCAGCAGCTTAGCGGCTGGCGGTGGTAACGAGCAGTACTTC	CASSLAAGGGNEQYF
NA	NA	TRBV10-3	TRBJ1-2	TGTGCCATCAGTGGGGGACGCATGGACCTCTATGGCTACACCTTC	CAISGGRMDLYGYTF
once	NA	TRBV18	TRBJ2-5	TGTGCCAGCTCACCGGTCGAAGAGACCCAGTACTTC	CASSPVEETQYF
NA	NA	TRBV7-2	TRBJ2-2	TGTGCCAGCAGCTTAGCTGGACAGAACACCGGGGAGCTGTTTTTT	CASSLAGQNTGELFF
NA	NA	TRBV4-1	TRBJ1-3	TGCGCCAGCAGCCAACGAATCGGGGACGGTGGAAACACCATATATTTT	CASSQRIGDGGNTIYF
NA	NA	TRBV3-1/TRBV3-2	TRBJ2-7	TGTGCCAGCAGCCAAAGGCAGGGAGGCAACGAGCAGTACTTC	CASSQRQGGNEQYF
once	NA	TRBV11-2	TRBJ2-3	TGTGCCAGCAGCTTAGAGAGAACTACCTGGGATACGCAGTATTTT	CASSLERTTWDTQYF
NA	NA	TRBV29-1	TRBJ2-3	TGCAGAGTCCTTACCAGCTTGGAGGCAGATACGCAGTATTTT	CRVLTSLEADTQYF
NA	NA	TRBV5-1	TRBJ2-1	TGCGCCAGCAGCCCCGCGGGGGCCAATGAGCAGTTCTTC	CASSPAGANEQFF
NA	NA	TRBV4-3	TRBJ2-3	TGCGCCAGCAGCCAATCCCACGGGGCAGATACGCAGTATTTT	CASSQSHGADTQYF
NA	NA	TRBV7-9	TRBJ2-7	TGTGCCAGCAGCTTAGTAGCGGAGGGGATCGAGCAGTACTTC	CASSLVAEGIEQYF
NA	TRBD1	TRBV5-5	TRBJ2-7	TGTGCCAGCAGCTTCCTACAGGGGGGAAACTACGAGCAGTACTTC	CASSFLQGGNYEQYF
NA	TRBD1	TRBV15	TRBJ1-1	TGTGCCACCAGCAGGGACAGGGGTTACACTGAAGCTTTCTTT	CATSRDRGYTEAFF
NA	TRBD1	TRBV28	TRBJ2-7	TGTGCCAGCAGTCGTACGACAGGGGAAAGGTCCTACGAGCAGTACTTC	CASSRTTGERSYEQYF
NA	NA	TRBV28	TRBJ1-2	TGTGCCAGCAGTCCCCCACTTTGGTCCGGCGGCTATGGCTACACCTTC	CASSPPLWSGGYGYTF
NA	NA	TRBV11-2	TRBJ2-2	TGTGCCAGCAGCCCTATCCCGAACACCGGGGAGCTGTTTTTT	CASSPIPNTGELFF
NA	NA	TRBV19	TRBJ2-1	TGTGCCAGTAGGCGACAGGGAGGGAATGAGCAGTTCTTC	CASRRQGGNEQFF
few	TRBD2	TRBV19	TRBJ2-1	TGTGCCAGTAGTCCCCTAGCGGGAGTCTACAATGAGCAGTTCTTC	CASSPLAGVYNEQFF
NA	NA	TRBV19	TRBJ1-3	TGTGCCAGTAGTAGAGGGAGCTCTGGAAACACCATATATTTT	CASSRGSSGNTIYF